Listed here are 2 T cell receptor beta chains from one sample, sequenced in a study of control samples from healthy donors and cancer patients. Here immunoSEQ multiplex PCR was the method, and the copy in TCRdb shows in-frame clones only, minus some. The data hold fewer than 250,000 clones, with around 93% observed a single time. Sequencing was performed on blood. Source of these receptors: a man aged 30 to 39 in good health.

The chain links TRBV6-6 to TRBJ2-2, with no clear D. CDR3 length equals 14 residues. Germline CDR1 and CDR2: MNHNY and SVGAGI (reference sequence). V lost 3 bases and J 4 bases, leaving 9 bases between the germline ends. CDR3 sequence (DNA): TGTGCCAGCAGTTATTTCACAGCCACCGGGGAGCTGTTTTTT. The encoded protein is CASSYFTATGELFF.

This chain joins TRBV12-5 and TRBJ1-4, with TRBD1 identical over 10 bases. CDR1 and CDR2 from the germline V gene are LGHNT and FRNRAP. J lost 5 bases, V lost 6 bases, and 6 bases had no gene match. This CDR3 region has 15 residues. CDR3 in amino acids: CASGRQGAGNEKLFF. CDR3 nucleotide sequence: TGTGCTAGTGGCCGACAGGGGGCCGGGAATGAAAAACTGTTTTTT.